Listed below are T cell receptor beta chains from one sample, sequenced in a study of blood T cell repertoires in COVID-19. The assay was immunoSEQ multiplex PCR, and TCRdb's table has in-frame clones only and misses some. The table records fewer than 400,000 clones, approximately 89% of them present only once. Sequenced input: PBMCs or T cells enriched from blood (not recorded which). The receptors stem from a woman aged 25 to 39 who had recovered from COVID-19. The CDR3 runs from the conserved cysteine through the conserved F or W. The D gene is left open where the match is weak. Size is stated for part of the rows, as once, few or many counts, or as a class when the clone is expanded.

D gene: -
J gene: TRBJ2-7
V gene: TRBV12-3/TRBV12-4
clone size: -
CDR3 protein: CASSSQGFDEQYF
CDR3 DNA: TGTGCCAGCAGTTCGCAGGGGTTCGACGAGCAGTACTTC

D gene: -
J gene: TRBJ2-1
V gene: TRBV24-1
clone size: -
CDR3 protein: CATSDPSTGPMAYNEQFF
CDR3 DNA: TGTGCCACCAGTGACCCTTCTACAGGGCCGATGGCCTACAATGAGCAGTTCTTC

D gene: -
J gene: TRBJ2-1
V gene: TRBV18
clone size: -
CDR3 protein: CASSPYSYNEQFF
CDR3 DNA: TGTGCCAGCTCACCATACTCCTACAATGAGCAGTTCTTC

D gene: TRBD1
J gene: TRBJ1-2
V gene: TRBV7-9
clone size: -
CDR3 protein: CASSLTGGYGYTF
CDR3 DNA: TGTGCCAGCAGCTTGACAGGGGGCTATGGCTACACCTTC

D gene: -
J gene: TRBJ1-2
V gene: TRBV2
clone size: -
CDR3 protein: CATLGSHGYTF
CDR3 DNA: TGTGCCACCCTAGGGAGCCATGGCTACACCTTC

D gene: TRBD2
J gene: TRBJ2-1
V gene: TRBV7-3
clone size: -
CDR3 protein: CASSLGGGAHEQFF
CDR3 DNA: TGTGCCAGCAGCTTGGGCGGGGGGGCCCATGAGCAGTTCTTC

D gene: -
J gene: TRBJ1-6
V gene: TRBV4-1
clone size: many
CDR3 protein: CASSHSQGLVSPLHF
CDR3 DNA: TGCGCCAGCAGCCACTCACAGGGTCTGGTTTCACCCCTCCACTTT

D gene: -
J gene: TRBJ1-1
V gene: TRBV6-1
clone size: -
CDR3 protein: CASSESRGTTEAFF
CDR3 DNA: TGTGCCAGCAGTGAATCGCGGGGCACGACTGAAGCTTTCTTT

D gene: TRBD1
J gene: TRBJ1-2
V gene: TRBV7-7
clone size: -
CDR3 protein: CASSLDRGGYYGYTF
CDR3 DNA: TGTGCTAGCAGCTTAGACAGGGGGGGTTACTATGGCTACACCTTC

D gene: -
J gene: TRBJ1-1
V gene: TRBV11-1
clone size: -
CDR3 protein: CASSHIGGTEAFF
CDR3 DNA: TGTGCCAGCAGCCACATAGGGGGAACTGAAGCTTTCTTT

D gene: -
J gene: TRBJ1-2
V gene: TRBV27
clone size: -
CDR3 protein: CASSNLWGAVGYTF
CDR3 DNA: TGTGCCAGCAGTAACCTTTGGGGCGCGGTTGGCTACACCTTC

D gene: TRBD1
J gene: TRBJ2-7
V gene: TRBV4-1
clone size: -
CDR3 protein: CASSQGDARGLEQYF
CDR3 DNA: TGCGCCAGCAGCCAAGGAGATGCCAGGGGGCTGGAGCAGTACTTC

D gene: -
J gene: TRBJ2-5
V gene: TRBV6-5
clone size: -
CDR3 protein: CASTPPGNQETQYF
CDR3 DNA: TGTGCCAGCACCCCCCCGGGTAACCAAGAGACCCAGTACTTC

D gene: -
J gene: TRBJ1-1
V gene: TRBV19
clone size: -
CDR3 protein: CASSIAQTTEAFF
CDR3 DNA: TGTGCCAGTAGTATAGCGCAAACTACTGAAGCTTTCTTT

D gene: TRBD1
J gene: TRBJ2-7
V gene: TRBV18
clone size: -
CDR3 protein: CASSTPDRAAYEQYF
CDR3 DNA: TGTGCCAGCTCAACCCCCGACAGGGCAGCCTACGAGCAGTACTTC

D gene: TRBD2
J gene: TRBJ2-5
V gene: TRBV19
clone size: -
CDR3 protein: CASSLGTRGQETQYF
CDR3 DNA: TGTGCCAGTAGTTTAGGGACTAGGGGGCAAGAGACCCAGTACTTC